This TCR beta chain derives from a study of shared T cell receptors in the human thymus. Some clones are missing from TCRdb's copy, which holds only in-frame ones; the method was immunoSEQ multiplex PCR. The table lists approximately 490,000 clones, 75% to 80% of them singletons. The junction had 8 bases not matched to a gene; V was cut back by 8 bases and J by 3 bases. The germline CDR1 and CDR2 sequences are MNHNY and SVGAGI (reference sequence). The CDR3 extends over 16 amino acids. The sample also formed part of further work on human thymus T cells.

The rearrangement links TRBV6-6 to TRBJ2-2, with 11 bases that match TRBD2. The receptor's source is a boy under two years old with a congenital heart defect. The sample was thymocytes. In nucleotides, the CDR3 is TGTGCCAGCGGACCAACTAGCGGGAGAGACACCGGGGAGCTGTTTTTT. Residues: CASGPTSGRDTGELFF.